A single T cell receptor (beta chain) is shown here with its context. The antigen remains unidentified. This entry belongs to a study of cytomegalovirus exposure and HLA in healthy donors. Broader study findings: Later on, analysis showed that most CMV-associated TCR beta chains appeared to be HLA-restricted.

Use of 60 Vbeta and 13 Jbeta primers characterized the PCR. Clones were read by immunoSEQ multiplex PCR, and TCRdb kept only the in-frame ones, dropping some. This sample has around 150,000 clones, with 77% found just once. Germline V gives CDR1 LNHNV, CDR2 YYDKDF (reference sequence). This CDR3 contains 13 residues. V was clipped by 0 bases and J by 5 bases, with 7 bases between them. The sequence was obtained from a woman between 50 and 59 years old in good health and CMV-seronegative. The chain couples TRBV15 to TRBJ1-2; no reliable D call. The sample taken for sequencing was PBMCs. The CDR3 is CATSRDLSYGYTF. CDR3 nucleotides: TGTGCCACCAGCAGAGATCTTAGTTATGGCTACACCTTC.